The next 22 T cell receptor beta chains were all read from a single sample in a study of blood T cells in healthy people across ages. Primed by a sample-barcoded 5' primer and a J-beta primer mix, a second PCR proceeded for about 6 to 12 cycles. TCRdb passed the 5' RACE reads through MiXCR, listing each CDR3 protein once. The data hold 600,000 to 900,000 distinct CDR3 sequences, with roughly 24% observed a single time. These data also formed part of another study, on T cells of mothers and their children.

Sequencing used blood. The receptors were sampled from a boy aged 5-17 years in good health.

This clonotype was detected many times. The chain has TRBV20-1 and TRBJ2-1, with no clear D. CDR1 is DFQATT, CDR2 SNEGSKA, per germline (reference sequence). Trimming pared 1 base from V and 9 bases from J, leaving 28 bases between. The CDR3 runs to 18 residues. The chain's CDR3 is CSARAPVNRRTEAIEQFF. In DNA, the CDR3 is TGCAGTGCTAGAGCCCCGGTGAATCGCAGGACCGAAGCAATTGAGCAGTTCTTC.

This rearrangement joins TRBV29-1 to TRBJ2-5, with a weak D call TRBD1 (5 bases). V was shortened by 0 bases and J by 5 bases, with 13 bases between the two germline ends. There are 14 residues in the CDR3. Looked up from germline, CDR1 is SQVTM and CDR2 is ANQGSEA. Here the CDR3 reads CSVEDLRVGETQYF. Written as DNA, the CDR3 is TGCAGCGTTGAAGATCTCAGGGTCGGGGAGACCCAGTACTTC.

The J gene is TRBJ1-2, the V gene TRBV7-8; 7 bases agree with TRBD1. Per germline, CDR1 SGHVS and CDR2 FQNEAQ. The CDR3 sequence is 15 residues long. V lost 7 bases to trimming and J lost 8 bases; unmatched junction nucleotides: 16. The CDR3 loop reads CASTLGDRRMYGYTF. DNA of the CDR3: TGTGCCAGCACTCTAGGGGACAGAAGAATGTACGGCTACACCTTC.

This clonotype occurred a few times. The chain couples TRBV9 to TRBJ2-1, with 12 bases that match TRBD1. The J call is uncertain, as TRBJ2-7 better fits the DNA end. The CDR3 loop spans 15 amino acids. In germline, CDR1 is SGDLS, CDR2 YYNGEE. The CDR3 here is CASSVEGQGAYEQYF. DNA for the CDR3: TGTGCCAGCAGCGTAGAGGGACAGGGGGCTTACGAGCAGTACTTC.

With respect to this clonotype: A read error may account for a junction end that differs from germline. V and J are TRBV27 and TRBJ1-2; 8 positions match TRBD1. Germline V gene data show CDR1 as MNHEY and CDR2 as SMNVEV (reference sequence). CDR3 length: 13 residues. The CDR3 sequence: CASSSGGNYGYAF. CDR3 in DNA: TGTGCCAGCAGTTCAGGGGGCAACTATGGCTACGCCTTC.

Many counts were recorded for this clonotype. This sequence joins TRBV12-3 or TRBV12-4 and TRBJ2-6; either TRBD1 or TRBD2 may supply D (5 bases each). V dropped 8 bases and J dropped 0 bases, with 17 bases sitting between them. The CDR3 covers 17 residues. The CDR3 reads CASRLGAGLSGANVLTF. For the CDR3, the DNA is TGTGCCAGCCGCCTCGGGGCAGGACTCTCTGGGGCCAACGTCCTGACTTTC.

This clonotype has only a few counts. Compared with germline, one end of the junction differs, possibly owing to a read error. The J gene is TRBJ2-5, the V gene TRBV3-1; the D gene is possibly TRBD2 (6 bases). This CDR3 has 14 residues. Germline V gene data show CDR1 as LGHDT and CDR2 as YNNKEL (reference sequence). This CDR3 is CAGSPAGGPETQYF. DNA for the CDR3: TGTGCCGGCAGCCCCGCCGGAGGGCCCGAGACCCAGTACTTC.

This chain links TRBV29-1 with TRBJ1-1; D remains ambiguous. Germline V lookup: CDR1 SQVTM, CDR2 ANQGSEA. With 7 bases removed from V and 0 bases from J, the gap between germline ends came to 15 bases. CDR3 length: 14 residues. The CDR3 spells CSAIGPQMNTEAFF. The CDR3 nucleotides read TGCAGCGCCATAGGGCCTCAAATGAACACTGAAGCTTTCTTT. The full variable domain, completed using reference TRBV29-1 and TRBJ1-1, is SAVISQKPSRDICQRGTSLTIQCQVDSQVTMMFWYRQQPGQSLTLIATANQGSEATYESGFVIDKFPISRPNLTFSTLTVSNMSPEDSSIYLCSAIGPQMNTEAFFGQGTRLTVV.

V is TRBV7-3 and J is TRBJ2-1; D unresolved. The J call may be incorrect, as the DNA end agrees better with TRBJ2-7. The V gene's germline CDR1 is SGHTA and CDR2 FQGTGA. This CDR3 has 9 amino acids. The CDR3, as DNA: TGTGCCAGCAACCGGGAGCAGTACTTC. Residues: CASNREQYF.

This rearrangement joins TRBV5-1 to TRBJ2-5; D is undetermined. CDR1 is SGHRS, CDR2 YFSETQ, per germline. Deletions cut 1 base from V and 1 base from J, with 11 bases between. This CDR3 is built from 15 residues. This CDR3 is CASSLTDGSQETQYF. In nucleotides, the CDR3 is TGCGCCAGCAGCTTGACAGATGGGTCCCAAGAGACCCAGTACTTC.

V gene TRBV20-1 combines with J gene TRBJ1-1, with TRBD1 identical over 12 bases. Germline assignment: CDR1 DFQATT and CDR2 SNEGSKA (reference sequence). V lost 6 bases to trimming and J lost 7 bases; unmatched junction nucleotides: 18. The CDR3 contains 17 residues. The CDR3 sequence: CSARDSGTGGFFGEAFF. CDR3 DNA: TGCAGTGCCAGGGACTCCGGGACAGGGGGCTTCTTTGGTGAAGCTTTCTTT.

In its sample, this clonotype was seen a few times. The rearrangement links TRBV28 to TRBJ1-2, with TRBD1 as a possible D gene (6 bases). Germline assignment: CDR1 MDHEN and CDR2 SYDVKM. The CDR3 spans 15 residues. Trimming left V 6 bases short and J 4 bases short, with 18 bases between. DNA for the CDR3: TGTGCCAGCAGCACAACAGGGAAAGGCACCTATGGCTACACCTTC. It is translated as CASSTTGKGTYGYTF.

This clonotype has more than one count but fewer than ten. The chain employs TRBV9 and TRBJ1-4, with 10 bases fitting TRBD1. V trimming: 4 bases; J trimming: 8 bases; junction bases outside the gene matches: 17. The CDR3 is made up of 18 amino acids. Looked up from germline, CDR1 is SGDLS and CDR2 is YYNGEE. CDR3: CASSSTPGGRQGAEKLFF. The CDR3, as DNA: TGTGCCAGCAGCTCCACCCCTGGAGGGAGACAGGGGGCCGAAAAACTGTTTTTT.

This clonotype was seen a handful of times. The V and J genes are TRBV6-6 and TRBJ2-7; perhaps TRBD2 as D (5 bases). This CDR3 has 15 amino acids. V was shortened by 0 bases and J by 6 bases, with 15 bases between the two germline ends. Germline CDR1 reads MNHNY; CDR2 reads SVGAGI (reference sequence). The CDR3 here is CASSYSRKETTEQYF. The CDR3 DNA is TGTGCCAGCAGTTACTCGAGGAAGGAGACTACCGAGCAGTACTTC.

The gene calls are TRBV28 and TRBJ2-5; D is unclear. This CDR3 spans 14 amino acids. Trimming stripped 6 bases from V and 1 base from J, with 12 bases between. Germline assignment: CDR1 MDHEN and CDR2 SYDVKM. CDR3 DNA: TGTGCCAGCAGGTTCAGAGAGCCCCAAGAGACCCAGTACTTC. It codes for CASRFREPQETQYF.

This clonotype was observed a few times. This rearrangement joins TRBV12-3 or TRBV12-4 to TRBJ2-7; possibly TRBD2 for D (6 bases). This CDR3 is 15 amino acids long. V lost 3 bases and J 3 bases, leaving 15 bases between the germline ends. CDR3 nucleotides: TGTGCCAGCAGTTTTTACAGCCCGGGGGACTACGAGCAGTACTTC. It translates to CASSFYSPGDYEQYF.

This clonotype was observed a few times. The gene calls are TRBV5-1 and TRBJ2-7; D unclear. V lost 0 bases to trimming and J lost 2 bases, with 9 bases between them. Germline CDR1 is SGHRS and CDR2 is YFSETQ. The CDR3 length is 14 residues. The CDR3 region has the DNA TGCGCCAGCAGCTTGGCCCTCGAACCCTACGAGCAGTACTTC. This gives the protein CASSLALEPYEQYF. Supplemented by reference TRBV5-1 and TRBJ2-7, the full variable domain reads KAGVTQTPRYLIKTRGQQVTLSCSPISGHRSVSWYQQTPGQGLQFLFEYFSETQRNKGNFPGRFSGRQFSNSRSEMNVSTLELGDSALYLCASSLALEPYEQYFGPGTRLTVT.

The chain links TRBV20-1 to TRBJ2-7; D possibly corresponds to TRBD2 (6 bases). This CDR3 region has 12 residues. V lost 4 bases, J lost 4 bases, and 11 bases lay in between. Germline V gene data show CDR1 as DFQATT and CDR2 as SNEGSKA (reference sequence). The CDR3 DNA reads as TGCAGTGCTAACGGGGGAAGGTACGAGCAGTACTTC. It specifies CSANGGRYEQYF.

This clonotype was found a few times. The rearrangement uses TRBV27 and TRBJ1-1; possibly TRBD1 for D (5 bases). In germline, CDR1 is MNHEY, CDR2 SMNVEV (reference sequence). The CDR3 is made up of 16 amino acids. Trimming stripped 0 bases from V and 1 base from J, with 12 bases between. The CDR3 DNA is TGTGCCAGCAGTTTATCCGGGACGGGGAGGAACACTGAAGCTTTCTTT. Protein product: CASSLSGTGRNTEAFF.

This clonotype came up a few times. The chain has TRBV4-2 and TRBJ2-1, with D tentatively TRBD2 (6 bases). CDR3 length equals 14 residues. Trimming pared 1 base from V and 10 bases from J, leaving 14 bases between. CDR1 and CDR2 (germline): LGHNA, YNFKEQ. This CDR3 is CASSQGAGGEEQFF. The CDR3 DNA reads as TGTGCCAGCAGCCAAGGGGCCGGCGGGGAAGAGCAGTTCTTC.

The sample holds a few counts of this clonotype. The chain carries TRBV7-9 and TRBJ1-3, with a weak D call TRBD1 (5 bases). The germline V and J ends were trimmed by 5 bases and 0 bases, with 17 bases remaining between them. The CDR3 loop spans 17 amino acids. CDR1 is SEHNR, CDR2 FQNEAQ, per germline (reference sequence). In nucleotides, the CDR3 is TGTGCCAGCAGCGGGGACCGCAACTACGGCTCTGGAAACACCATATATTTT. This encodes CASSGDRNYGSGNTIYF.

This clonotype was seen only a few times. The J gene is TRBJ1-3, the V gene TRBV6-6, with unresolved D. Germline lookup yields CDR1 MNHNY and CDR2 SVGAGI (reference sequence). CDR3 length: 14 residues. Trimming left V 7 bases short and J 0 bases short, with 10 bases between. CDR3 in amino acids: CASKLKSSGNTIYF. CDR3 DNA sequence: TGTGCCAGCAAACTCAAAAGCTCTGGAAACACCATATATTTT.